Each of the 21 T cell receptor beta chains below was sequenced from the same sample in a study of T cells in Graves' hyperthyroidism and ophthalmopathy. Amplification of TCR beta CDR3 regions was performed using RNA transcripts as template. A first-round RT-PCR of the TCR CDR3 used the HTBI primer set. Each CDR3 protein gets one entry after TCRdb re-called the multiplex PCR reads with MiXCR. The sample includes 400,000 to 500,000 distinct CDR3 sequences, roughly an eighth of them seen just once. Sequencing used blood. The receptors were gathered from a woman under 30 with Graves' hyperthyroidism.

In this sample, this clonotype turned up many times. The V and J genes are TRBV7-9 and TRBJ2-1; 9 bases match TRBD1. The V and J ends lost 5 bases and 4 bases, in that order; junction bases with no gene match: 9. Germline V lookup: CDR1 SEHNR, CDR2 FQNEAQ (reference sequence). This CDR3 comprises 16 residues. CDR3 sequence (DNA): TGTGCCAGCAGCACCTCGGGACAGGGAATTTACAATGAGCAGTTCTTC. This sequence encodes CASSTSGQGIYNEQFF.

This clonotype was counted a few times. This chain joins TRBV20-1 and TRBJ2-5; 7 bases fit TRBD2. This CDR3 spans 15 amino acids. V lost 0 bases, J lost 1 base, and 5 bases stayed unmatched. The germline V gene encodes CDR1 DFQATT and CDR2 SNEGSKA (reference sequence). In DNA, the CDR3 is TGCAGTGCTAGAGATGTTAGCGGGTTCCAAGAGACCCAGTACTTC. It translates to CSARDVSGFQETQYF.

This clonotype was counted between two and nine times. It may be a read error: a sequence one base away is much more abundant. This chain connects TRBV10-3 to TRBJ1-5; possible D gene TRBD1, 5 bases. Germline assignment: CDR1 ENHRY and CDR2 SYGVKD. CDR3 length: 14 amino acids. DNA of the CDR3: TGTGGCATCAGTGATTGGGACGGCGCAGGTCCCCAGCATTTT. Translation gives CGISDWDGAGPQHF.

The chain is built from TRBV29-1 and TRBJ1-2; D uncertain. Germline CDR1 reads SQVTM; CDR2 reads ANQGSEA. Trimming removed 1 base at V and 5 bases at J, with 11 bases between. The CDR3 sequence is 13 residues long. CDR3 bases: TGCAGCGTTGAAGGGTGGTACGGGTATGGCTACACCTTC. This encodes CSVEGWYGYGYTF.

J is TRBJ2-3 and V is TRBV12-3 or TRBV12-4; 7 bases map to TRBD2. This CDR3 comprises 13 residues. V lost 3 bases and J lost 7; bases outside the gene matches: 4. CDR3 sequence reads: CASSFSGGHTQYF. The CDR3 coding sequence is TGTGCCAGCAGTTTTTCGGGGGGTCATACGCAGTATTTT.

This clonotype was observed many times. The gene calls are TRBV27 and TRBJ2-7; D is undetermined. Germline CDR1 is MNHEY and CDR2 is SMNVEV (reference sequence). V was trimmed by 4 bases and J by 3 bases, leaving 10 bases between them. The CDR3 contains 13 residues. In nucleotides, the CDR3 is TGTGCCAGCAGTTCCCGACTGCTCTACGAGCAGTACTTC. It yields the protein CASSSRLLYEQYF.

There are many counts of this clonotype. The genes are TRBV7-2 and TRBJ1-5, with TRBD1 matching over 7 bases. V lost 5 bases and J lost 7; bases outside the gene matches: 11. This CDR3 is 15 amino acids long. Germline V gene lookup returns CDR1 SGHTA and CDR2 FQGNSA. DNA for the CDR3: TGTGCCAGCAGCCAAACCTGGGACAGCAGCCAGCCCCAGCATTTT. Its translation: CASSQTWDSSQPQHF.

The V call is TRBV27, the J call TRBJ1-2; 8 nucleotides align to TRBD1. This CDR3 region has 15 residues. Per the germline V gene, CDR1 is MNHEY and CDR2 is SMNVEV (reference sequence). With V trimmed by 4 bases and J by 0 bases, 4 bases remained unmatched. The CDR3 here is CASSSGTGANYGYTF. The CDR3 DNA sequence: TGTGCCAGCAGTTCGGGGACAGGAGCTAACTATGGCTACACCTTC.

V is TRBV2 and J is TRBJ2-7; TRBD2 agrees at 8 bases. The germline CDR1 and CDR2 sequences are SNHLY and FYNNEI. Germline trimming cut 2 bases from V and 4 bases from J; bases unmatched to any gene: 4. CDR3 size: 14 residues. CDR3 loop: CASSESGSNYEQYF. The CDR3 DNA reads as TGTGCCAGCAGTGAAAGCGGGAGTAATTACGAGCAGTACTTC.

Worth noting for this clonotype: A read error is possible here, since a much larger clone lies one base away. This chain joins TRBV3-1 and TRBJ1-2; 7 nucleotides agree with TRBD1. Germline lookup yields CDR1 LGHDT and CDR2 YNNKEL (reference sequence). The CDR3 runs to 14 residues. J lost 4 bases, V lost 3 bases, and 5 bases had no gene match. Here the CDR3 DNA reads TGTGCCAGCAGCCACGGGACAGATCCCTATGGCTACACCTTC. Translation: CASSHGTDPYGYTF. The complete variable domain, with remaining parts taken from reference TRBV3-1 and TRBJ1-2, reads DTAVSQTPKYLVTQMGNDKSIKCEQNLGHDTMYWYKQDSKKFLKIMFSYNNKELIINETVPNRFSPKSPDKAHLNLHINSLELGDSAVYFCASSHGTDPYGYTFGSGTRLTVV.

This clonotype has ten or more counts. The rearrangement links TRBV20-1 to TRBJ2-5; D unresolved. The germline V and J ends were trimmed by 0 bases and 5 bases, with 16 bases remaining between them. This CDR3 region has 15 residues. Germline-derived CDR1 and CDR2 are DFQATT and SNEGSKA (reference sequence). The CDR3 sequence is CSARDIRVVMETQYF. The CDR3 DNA reads as TGCAGTGCTAGAGATATTAGAGTAGTCATGGAGACCCAGTACTTC.

At least ten counts were recorded for this clonotype. The chain combines TRBV28 with TRBJ2-7; no firm D call. V gave up 7 bases and J gave up 1 base, with 14 bases separating them. The germline CDR1 and CDR2 sequences are MDHEN and SYDVKM. The CDR3 covers 14 residues. Here the CDR3 DNA reads TGTGCCAGCACCCAAGGCGACGGATCCTACGAGCAGTACTTC. Encoded protein: CASTQGDGSYEQYF.

To note about this clonotype: A read error may produce the germline difference seen at one junction end. The gene calls are TRBV28 and TRBJ2-7, with D tentatively TRBD2 (5 bases). Germline V gene sequence: CDR1 MDHEN, CDR2 SYDVKM. CDR3 length: 13 residues. CDR3 nucleotides: TGTGCCAGCAGCTTGAGCGGACCATACGAGCGGTACTTC. Translated, it gives CASSLSGPYERYF.

There are many counts of this clonotype. This chain links TRBV15 with TRBJ1-1, with a possible D match to TRBD1 (5 bases). The V and J ends lost 0 bases and 1 base respectively, with 15 bases between them. CDR3 length: 17 residues. Germline V lookup: CDR1 LNHNV, CDR2 YYDKDF (reference sequence). The CDR3 here is CATSRDRLGGGNTEAFF. The CDR3 region has the DNA TGTGCCACCAGCAGAGATCGTCTGGGGGGGGGGAACACTGAAGCTTTCTTT.

The table lists this clonotype with a few counts. This sequence joins TRBV19 and TRBJ1-1, with 8 positions matching TRBD1. The CDR3 is 15 residues long. CDR1 and CDR2 (germline): LNHDA, SQIVND (reference sequence). J gave up 4 bases and V 3 bases, and 7 bases lay outside the gene matches. CDR3 amino acids: CASSMGQAGGTEAFF. For the CDR3, the DNA is TGTGCCAGTAGTATGGGACAGGCGGGGGGCACTGAAGCTTTCTTT.

Worth noting for this clonotype: A clone one base away is much larger, so this may be a read error. The chain recombines TRBV11-2 with TRBJ1-5, with unresolved D. CDR3 length: 15 residues. Germline loops: CDR1 SGHAT, CDR2 FQNNGV. In DNA, the CDR3 is TGTGCCAGCAGCTTAGAGATGAGTAGCAATCAGCTCCAGCATTTT. Translated: CASSLEMSSNQLQHF. Complete variable domain (other parts from reference TRBV11-2 and TRBJ1-5): EAGVAQSPRYKIIEKRQSVAFWCNPISGHATLYWYQQILGQGPKLLIQFQNNGVVDDSQLPKDRFSAERLKGVDSTLKIQPAKLEDSAVYLCASSLEMSSNQLQHFGDGTRLSIL.

This clonotype was counted ten times or more. The V call is TRBV20-1, the J call TRBJ2-2; D gene unclear. Deletions cut 3 bases from V and 5 bases from J, with 10 bases between. Germline V gene lookup returns CDR1 DFQATT and CDR2 SNEGSKA (reference sequence). This CDR3 spans 13 amino acids. This chain's CDR3 is CSASGPRTGELFF. The DNA for the CDR3 is TGCAGTGCTAGTGGGCCGAGGACCGGGGAGCTGTTTTTT.

About this clonotype: At one boundary the junction diverges from the germline segment, which might be a read error. The chain couples TRBV12-3 or TRBV12-4 to TRBJ1-2; D ambiguous. CDR3 length: 11 amino acids. CDR3 sequence reads: CASSLNNGYAF. Written as DNA, the CDR3 is TGTGCCAGCAGTTTAAATAATGGCTACGCCTTC.

Notes on this clonotype: The junction differs from germline at one of its ends, possibly a read error. This chain joins TRBV11-2 and TRBJ2-2; no clear D gene. The CDR3 sequence is 15 residues long. Germline V lookup: CDR1 SGHAT, CDR2 FQNNGV. CDR3 DNA: TGTACCAGCAGCTTAGTGGTCAGGAGAAGCGGGGAGCTGTTTTTT. Its protein is CTSSLVVRRSGELFF. Using reference TRBV11-2 and TRBJ2-2 for the parts outside the CDR3, the full variable domain is EAGVAQSPRYKIIEKRQSVAFWCNPISGHATLYWYQQILGQGPKLLIQFQNNGVVDDSQLPKDRFSAERLKGVDSTLKIQPAKLEDSAVYLCTSSLVVRRSGELFFGEGSRLTVL.

This clonotype was observed many times. V gene TRBV28 combines with J gene TRBJ2-7; D could derive from TRBD1 or TRBD2 (7 bases each). Trimming took off 5 bases at V and 6 bases at J, with 20 bases between the two ends. From germline, CDR1 is MDHEN and CDR2 SYDVKM. The CDR3 has 15 residues. The CDR3 coding sequence is TGTGCCAGCAGTCTACGACAGGGAGGGGGGCGCGAGCAGTACTTC. Encoded protein: CASSLRQGGGREQYF.

V is TRBV13 and J is TRBJ2-1; possibly TRBD1 or TRBD2 for D (5 bases each). Trimming removed 4 bases from V and 8 bases from J, with 21 bases in between. CDR1 and CDR2 (germline): PRHDT, FYEKMQ (reference sequence). The CDR3 covers 16 residues. Written as DNA, the CDR3 is TGTGCCAGCAGCTCCCGGGACCGCCCTTCTGGCGATGAGCAGTTCTTC. Its protein product is CASSSRDRPSGDEQFF. The complete variable domain, with remaining parts taken from reference TRBV13 and TRBJ2-1, reads AAGVIQSPRHLIKEKRETATLKCYPIPRHDTVYWYQQGPGQDPQFLISFYEKMQSDKGSIPDRFSAQQFSDYHSELNMSSLELGDSALYFCASSSRDRPSGDEQFFGPGTRLTVL.